A single T cell receptor (beta chain) is shown here with its context. What this receptor recognizes is not known. No quality values exist for individual bases; no much larger clone is one base distant. The time point label of this sample denotes: baseline before first vaccination. The vaccinee samples were drawn from two UK trials, COV001 and COV002, one of which was a single-blind randomized controlled phase 2/3 trial testing AZD1222 (ChAdOx1 nCoV-19) in healthy adults. For TCRbeta chain sequencing, PBMC samples were collected from trial participants at day 0 and at day 28 after the second dose. The source of the sample is a study of T cell responses to AZD1222 COVID-19 vaccine (dated by TCRdb to the early 2020s). Broadly, across the study: AZD1222 recipients with second doses at about 4 weeks or about 12 weeks were pooled, because spike-specific TCR depth and breadth did not differ between schedules. Enrollment into the trials was organized by age into subgroups of 18-55, 56-69 and 70-plus years, and those subgroups contained approximately 160, 26 and 62 TCR-sequenced participants, respectively. TCR sequencing was performed for approximately 240 trial participants, of whom 200 to 220 were given two doses of AZD1222 and 26 were given two doses of MenACWY control vaccine.

The CDR3 regions of human TCRbeta chains were analyzed by immunosequencing. From the authors' description of their analysis: Repertoire TCRs were matched against a reference library of SARS-CoV-2-specific TCRs generated with the MIRA antigen-specificity platform. Breadth was defined as the fraction of unique TCRs that were SARS-CoV-2-associated, and depth was defined as the fraction of total T cells that were SARS-CoV-2-associated. Using the MIRA data, each spike-specific TCR was mapped to the spike region that the TCR reacts to and placed in a CD4 or CD8 class. Log10-transformed breadth and depth values were compared by one-way ANOVA with Sidak's multiple comparisons tests. The source is immuneACCESS, and TCRdb retained only in-frame sequences with V and J called. Part of the clones is not carried over; for the studies checked, unresolved V genes explain less than half of this, and the remainder is unexplained. The DNA gave D and trimming, while V, J and clone size come from that table. Recorded for this sample are roughly 120,000 clones; approximately 91% of them occurred a single time. Approximately 15% of the sample belongs to the ten largest clones.

Results and caveats for the whole study, not just this receptor: After two AZD1222 doses, spike-specific TCR breadth and depth were significantly higher than at day 0 and than in MenACWY recipients. Participants were mostly white British and included more females than males, and it was suggested by the authors that clonal diversity may have been underestimated. Conclusions about previously exposed vaccinees are limited because only 6 or 7 AZD1222 recipients were SARS-CoV-2 seropositive at baseline. Because no day 14 peak-response samples were available, the repertoires could be characterized only after the peak T cell response. The 56-69-year group was small, and its depth increase did not reach significance, likely because of low power. Epitopes outside the regions mutated in the B.1.351 and B.1.1.7 variants were reportedly recognized by nearly half of the unique spike-specific TCRs. The vaccine-associated CD4 TCRs covered the entire spike protein, and the dominant responses fell in regions 160-218 and 743-854.

CDR1 and CDR2 (LNHDA, SQIVND) derive from the germline V gene (reference sequence). V is pruned by 3 bases and J by 3 bases, leaving 3 bases of the junction without a gene match. The CDR3 spans 14 residues, from the cysteine through the phenylalanine. Only the CDR3 part of the read is kept: 42 bases, read in frame from the first base. The source was peripheral blood, collected on day 0 of AZD1222 vaccination. The TCR sequence derives from an adult in good health. The rearrangement combines TRBV19 with TRBJ2-7, and 9 junctional nucleotides match TRBD1. In nucleotide form, the sequence is TGTGCCAGTAGTATCGGGACAGGGTTCTACGAGCAGTACTTC. This sequence encodes CASSIGTGFYEQYF. Reference TRBV19 and TRBJ2-7 proteins supply the regions before and after the CDR3; the full variable domain is: DGGITQSPKYLFRKEGQNVTLSCEQNLNHDAMYWYRQDPGQGLRLIYYSQIVNDFQKGDIAEGYSVSREKKESFPLTVTSAQKNPTAFYLCASSIGTGFYEQYFGPGTRLTVT.